The sequence of this T cell receptor (beta chain) was determined in a study of CD8 T cells in ankylosing spondylitis. Broader study findings: Disease-linked clones were reportedly significantly enriched in matched ankylosing spondylitis synovial fluid. Ankylosing spondylitis blood seemed to carry a telltale TCR beta motif made of eight or nine highly homologous variants. Some of the motif variants had earlier been found in reactive arthritis patients' fluid and blood.

Details on this clonotype: Its antigen is not known.

Researchers built TCR beta libraries using quantitative 5'-RACE with molecular barcodes. TCRdb passed the 5' RACE reads through MiXCR, listing each CDR3 protein once. The sample yields 250,000 to 300,000 distinct CDR3 sequences, approximately 20% seen once. The CDR3 loop spans 15 amino acids. From germline, CDR1 is DFQATT and CDR2 SNEGSKA (reference sequence). V was pared by 5 bases and J by 2 bases, with 5 bases of the junction left unmatched. The chain recombines TRBV20-1 with TRBJ1-5; the match to TRBD1 covers 11 bases. Sequencing was done on a sample of blood, either unsorted or a sorted T cell fraction (not recorded which). The sequence came from a male donor with ankylosing spondylitis or in good health (not recorded which). This CDR3 reads CSAEDRGLGNQPQHF. DNA of the CDR3: TGCAGTGCTGAGGACAGGGGGCTGGGCAATCAGCCCCAGCATTTT.